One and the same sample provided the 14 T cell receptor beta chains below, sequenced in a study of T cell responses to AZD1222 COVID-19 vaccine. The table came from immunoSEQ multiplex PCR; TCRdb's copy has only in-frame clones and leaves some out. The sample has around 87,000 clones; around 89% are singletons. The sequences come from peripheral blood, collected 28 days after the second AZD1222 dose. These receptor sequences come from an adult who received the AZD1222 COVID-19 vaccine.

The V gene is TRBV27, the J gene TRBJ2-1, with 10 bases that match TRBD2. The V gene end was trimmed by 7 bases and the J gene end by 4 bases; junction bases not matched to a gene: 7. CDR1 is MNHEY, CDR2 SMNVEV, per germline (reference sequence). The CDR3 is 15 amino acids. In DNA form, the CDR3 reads TGTGCCAGCATCAAGCGGGGGGGCTTTTACAATGAGCAGTTCTTC. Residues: CASIKRGGFYNEQFF.

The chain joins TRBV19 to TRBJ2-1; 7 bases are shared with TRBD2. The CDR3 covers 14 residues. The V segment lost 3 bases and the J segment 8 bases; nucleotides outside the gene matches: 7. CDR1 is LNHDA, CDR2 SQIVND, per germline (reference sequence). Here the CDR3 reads CASSIDQRGYEQFF. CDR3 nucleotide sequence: TGTGCCAGTAGTATCGACCAGCGGGGATATGAGCAGTTCTTC.

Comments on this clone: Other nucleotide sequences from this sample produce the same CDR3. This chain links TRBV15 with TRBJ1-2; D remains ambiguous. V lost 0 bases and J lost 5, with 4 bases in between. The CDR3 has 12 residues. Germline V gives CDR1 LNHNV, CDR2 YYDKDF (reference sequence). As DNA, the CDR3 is TGTGCCACCAGCAGAGATTTTTATGGCTACACCTTC. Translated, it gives CATSRDFYGYTF.

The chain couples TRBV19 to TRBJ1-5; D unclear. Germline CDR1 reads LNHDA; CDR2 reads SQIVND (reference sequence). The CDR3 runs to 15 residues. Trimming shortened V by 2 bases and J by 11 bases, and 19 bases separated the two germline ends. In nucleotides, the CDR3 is TGTGCCAGTAGTATACGAGGCGGGCCTTCTTTGACCCAGCATTTT. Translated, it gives CASSIRGGPSLTQHF.

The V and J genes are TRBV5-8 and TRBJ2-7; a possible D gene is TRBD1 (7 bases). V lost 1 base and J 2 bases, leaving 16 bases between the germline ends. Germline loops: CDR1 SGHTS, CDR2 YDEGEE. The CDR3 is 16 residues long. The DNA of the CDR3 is TGTGCCAGCAGCTTGAGGAGGGGGCGCTTCCCCTACGAGCAGTACTTC. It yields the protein CASSLRRGRFPYEQYF.

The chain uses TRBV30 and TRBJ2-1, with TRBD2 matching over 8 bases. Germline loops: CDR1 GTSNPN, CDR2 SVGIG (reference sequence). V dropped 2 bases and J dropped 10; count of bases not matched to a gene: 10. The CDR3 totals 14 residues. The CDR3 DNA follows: TGTGCCTGGAGTATCGGGGGGGCCAGTAGGGAGCAGTTCTTC. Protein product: CAWSIGGASREQFF. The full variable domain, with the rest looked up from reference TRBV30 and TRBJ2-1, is SQTIHQWPATLVQPVGSPLSLECTVEGTSNPNLYWYRQAAGRGLQLLFYSVGIGQISSEVPQNLSASRPQDRQFILSSKKLLLSDSGFYLCAWSIGGASREQFFGPGTRLTVL.

DNA of the CDR3: TGTGCCACCCACGGATACGATGGCTACACCTTC. This encodes CATHGYDGYTF. The chain uses TRBV12-3 or TRBV12-4 and TRBJ1-2, with D unclear. Deletions cut 10 bases from V and 6 bases from J, with 12 bases between. The CDR3 spans 11 residues.

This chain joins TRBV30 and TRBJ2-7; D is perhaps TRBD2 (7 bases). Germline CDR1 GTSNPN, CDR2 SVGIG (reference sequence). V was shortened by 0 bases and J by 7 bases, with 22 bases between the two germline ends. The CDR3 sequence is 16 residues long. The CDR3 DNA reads TGTGCCTGGAGTGTACTTTCCCCCAACGAGGGGGGGGAGCAGTACTTC. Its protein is CAWSVLSPNEGGEQYF.

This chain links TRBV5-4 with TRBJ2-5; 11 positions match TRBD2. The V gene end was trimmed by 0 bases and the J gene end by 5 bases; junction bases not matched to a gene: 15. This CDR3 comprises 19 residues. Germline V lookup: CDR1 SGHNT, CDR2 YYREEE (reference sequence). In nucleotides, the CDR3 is TGTGCCAGCAGCTTGGGCCTAGCGGGAGGTTTCGTAGGTGGGGAGACCCAGTACTTC. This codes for CASSLGLAGGFVGGETQYF.

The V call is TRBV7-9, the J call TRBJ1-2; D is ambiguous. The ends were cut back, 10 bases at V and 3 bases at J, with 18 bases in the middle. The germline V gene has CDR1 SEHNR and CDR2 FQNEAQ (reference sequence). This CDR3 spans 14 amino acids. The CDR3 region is CAILLGNKDYGYTF. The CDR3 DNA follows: TGTGCCATACTATTAGGGAATAAAGACTATGGCTACACCTTC.

The CDR3 loop reads CASSLGDRYSNQPQHF. In nucleotides, the CDR3 is TGTGCCAGCAGCTTAGGTGACAGATATAGCAATCAGCCCCAGCATTTT. The J gene is TRBJ1-5, the V gene TRBV7-6, with D tentatively TRBD1 (5 bases). The CDR3 is made up of 16 amino acids. The germline V and J ends were trimmed by 1 base and 0 bases, with 10 bases remaining between them. CDR1 is SGHVS and CDR2 is FNYEAQ in the germline V gene. The complete variable domain, with remaining parts taken from reference TRBV7-6 and TRBJ1-5, reads GAGVSQSPRYKVTKRGQDVALRCDPISGHVSLYWYRQALGQGPEFLTYFNYEAQQDKSGLPNDRFSAERPEGSISTLTIQRTEQRDSAMYRCASSLGDRYSNQPQHFGDGTRLSIL.

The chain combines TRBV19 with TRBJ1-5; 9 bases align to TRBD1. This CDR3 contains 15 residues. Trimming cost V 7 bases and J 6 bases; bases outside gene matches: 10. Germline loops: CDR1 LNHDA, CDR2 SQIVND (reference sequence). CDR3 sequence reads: CASNRDRASGQPQHF. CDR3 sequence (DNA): TGTGCCAGTAACAGGGACAGGGCCTCGGGTCAGCCCCAGCATTTT.

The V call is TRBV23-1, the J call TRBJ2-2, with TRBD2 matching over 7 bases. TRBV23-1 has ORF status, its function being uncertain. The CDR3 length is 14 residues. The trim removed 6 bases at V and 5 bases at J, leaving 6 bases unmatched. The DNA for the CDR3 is TGCGCCAGCAGACCCGGGACTACAACCGGGGAGCTGTTTTTT. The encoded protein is CASRPGTTTGELFF.

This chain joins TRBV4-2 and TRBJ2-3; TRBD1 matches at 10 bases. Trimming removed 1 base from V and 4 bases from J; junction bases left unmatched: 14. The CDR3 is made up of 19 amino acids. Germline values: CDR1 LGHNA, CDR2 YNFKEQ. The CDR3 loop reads CASSQVPGSRDRGSDTQYF. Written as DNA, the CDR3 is TGTGCCAGCAGCCAAGTCCCTGGGAGCCGGGACAGGGGATCAGATACGCAGTATTTT.